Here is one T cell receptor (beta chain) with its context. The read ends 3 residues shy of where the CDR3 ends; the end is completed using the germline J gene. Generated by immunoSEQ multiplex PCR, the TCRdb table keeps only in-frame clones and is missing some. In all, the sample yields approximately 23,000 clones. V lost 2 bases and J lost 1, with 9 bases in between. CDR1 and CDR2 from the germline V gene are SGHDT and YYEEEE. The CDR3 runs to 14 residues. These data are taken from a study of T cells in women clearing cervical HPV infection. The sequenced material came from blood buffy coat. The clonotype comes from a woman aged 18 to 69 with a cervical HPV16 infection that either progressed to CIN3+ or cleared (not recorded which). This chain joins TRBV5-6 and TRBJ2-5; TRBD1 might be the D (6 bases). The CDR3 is CASSFGTLQETQYF. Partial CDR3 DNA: TGTGCCAGCAGCTTTGGGACACTCCAAGAGACC. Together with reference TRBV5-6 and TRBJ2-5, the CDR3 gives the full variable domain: DAGVTQSPTHLIKTRGQQVTLRCSPKSGHDTVSWYQQALGQGPQFIFQYYEEEERQRGNFPDRFSGHQFPNYSSELNVNALLLGDSALYLCASSFGTLQETQYFGPGTRLLVL.